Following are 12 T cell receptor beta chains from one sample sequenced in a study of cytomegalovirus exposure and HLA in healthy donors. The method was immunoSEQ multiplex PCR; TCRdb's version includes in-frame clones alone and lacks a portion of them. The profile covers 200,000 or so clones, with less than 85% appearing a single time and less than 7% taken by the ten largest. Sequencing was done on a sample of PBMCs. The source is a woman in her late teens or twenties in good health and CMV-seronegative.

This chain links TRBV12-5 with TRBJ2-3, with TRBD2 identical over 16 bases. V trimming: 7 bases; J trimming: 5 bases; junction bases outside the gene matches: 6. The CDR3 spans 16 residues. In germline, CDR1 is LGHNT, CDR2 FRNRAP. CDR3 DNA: TGTGCTAGTGCCCCGGGACTAGCGGGAGGGGAAGATACGCAGTATTTT. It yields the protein CASAPGLAGGEDTQYF. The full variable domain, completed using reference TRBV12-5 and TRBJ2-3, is DARVTQTPRHKVTEMGQEVTMRCQPILGHNTVFWYRQTMMQGLELLAYFRNRAPLDDSGMPKDRFSAEMPDATLATLKIQPSEPRDSAVYFCASAPGLAGGEDTQYFGPGTRLTVL.

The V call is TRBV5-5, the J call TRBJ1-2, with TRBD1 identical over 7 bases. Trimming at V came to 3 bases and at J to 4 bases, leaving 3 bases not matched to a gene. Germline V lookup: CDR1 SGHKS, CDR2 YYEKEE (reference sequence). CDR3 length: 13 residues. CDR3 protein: CASSSTGSYGYTF. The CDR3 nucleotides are TGTGCCAGCAGCTCGACAGGGAGCTATGGCTACACCTTC.

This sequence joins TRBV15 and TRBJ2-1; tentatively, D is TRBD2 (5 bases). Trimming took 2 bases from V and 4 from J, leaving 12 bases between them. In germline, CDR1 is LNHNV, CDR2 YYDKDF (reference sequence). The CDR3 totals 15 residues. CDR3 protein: CATSRFSAEYNEQFF. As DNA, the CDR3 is TGTGCCACCAGCAGATTCTCAGCGGAATACAATGAGCAGTTCTTC.

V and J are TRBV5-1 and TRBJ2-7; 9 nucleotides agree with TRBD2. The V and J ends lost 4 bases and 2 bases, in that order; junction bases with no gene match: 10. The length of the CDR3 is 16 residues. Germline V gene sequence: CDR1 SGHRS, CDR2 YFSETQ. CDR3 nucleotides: TGCGCCAGCAGCCGGGAAGGCGGGAGGGCCGCCTACGAGCAGTACTTC. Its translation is CASSREGGRAAYEQYF.

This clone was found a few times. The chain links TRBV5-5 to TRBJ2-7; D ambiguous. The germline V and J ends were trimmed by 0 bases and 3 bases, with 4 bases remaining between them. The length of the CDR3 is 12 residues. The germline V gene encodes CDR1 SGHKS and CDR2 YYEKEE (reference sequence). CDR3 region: CASSLEGYEQYF. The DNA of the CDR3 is TGTGCCAGCAGCTTGGAGGGCTACGAGCAGTACTTC.

CDR3 sequence: CAWSVGGGIQETQYF. DNA for the CDR3: TGTGCCTGGAGTGTAGGGGGGGGGATCCAAGAGACCCAGTACTTC. This chain links TRBV30 with TRBJ2-5, with D tentatively TRBD2 (7 bases). The germline V gene has CDR1 GTSNPN and CDR2 SVGIG (reference sequence). This CDR3 is 15 amino acids long. V shed 0 bases and J shed 1 base, with 12 bases lying between them. Full variable domain (rest looked up from reference TRBV30 and TRBJ2-5): SQTIHQWPATLVQPVGSPLSLECTVEGTSNPNLYWYRQAAGRGLQLLFYSVGIGQISSEVPQNLSASRPQDRQFILSSKKLLLSDSGFYLCAWSVGGGIQETQYFGPGTRLLVL.

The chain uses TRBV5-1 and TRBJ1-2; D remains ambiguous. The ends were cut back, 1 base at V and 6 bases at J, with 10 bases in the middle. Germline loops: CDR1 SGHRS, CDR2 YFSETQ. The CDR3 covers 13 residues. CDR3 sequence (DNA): TGCGCCAGCAGCTTGAAGGCAGCACATGGCTACACCTTC. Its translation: CASSLKAAHGYTF.

This CDR3 reads CASSLGGGGSGNTIYF. The CDR3, as DNA: TGCGCCAGCAGCCTGGGGGGTGGGGGCTCTGGAAACACCATATATTTT. The gene calls are TRBV4-1 and TRBJ1-3, with a possible D match to TRBD1 (5 bases). Trimming left V 4 bases short and J 0 bases short, with 13 bases between. Germline loops: CDR1 MGHRA, CDR2 YSYEKL. This CDR3 contains 16 residues.

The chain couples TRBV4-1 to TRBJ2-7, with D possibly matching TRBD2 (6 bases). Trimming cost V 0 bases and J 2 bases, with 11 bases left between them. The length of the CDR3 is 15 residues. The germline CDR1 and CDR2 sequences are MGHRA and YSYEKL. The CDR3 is CASSQDYPGAYEQYF. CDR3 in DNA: TGCGCCAGCAGCCAAGATTATCCGGGGGCCTACGAGCAGTACTTC.

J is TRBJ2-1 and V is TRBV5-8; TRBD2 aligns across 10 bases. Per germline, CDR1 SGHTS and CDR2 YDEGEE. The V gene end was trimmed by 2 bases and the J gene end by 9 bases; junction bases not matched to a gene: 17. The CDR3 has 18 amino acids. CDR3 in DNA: TGTGCCAGCAGCTTACCGCCTAGCGGGAGCCCCCGGTCGAGTGAGCAGTTCTTC. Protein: CASSLPPSGSPRSSEQFF. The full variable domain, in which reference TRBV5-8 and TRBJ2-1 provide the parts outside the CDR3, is EAGVTQSPTHLIKTRGQQATLRCSPISGHTSVYWYQQALGLGLQFLLWYDEGEERNRGNFPPRFSGRQFPNYSSELNVNALELEDSALYLCASSLPPSGSPRSSEQFFGPGTRLTVL.

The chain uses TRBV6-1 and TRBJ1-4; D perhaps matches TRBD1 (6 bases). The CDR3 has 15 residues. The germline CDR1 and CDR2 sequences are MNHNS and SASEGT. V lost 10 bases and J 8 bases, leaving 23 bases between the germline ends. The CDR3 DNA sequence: TGTGCCACCAATATGGAGGGGGGGGTAGGAGAAAAACTGTTTTTT. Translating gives CATNMEGGVGEKLFF.

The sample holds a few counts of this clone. DNA for the CDR3: TGTGCCATCAGGCGCCAACAGGGCCCCTACGAGCAGTACTTC. This translates into CAIRRQQGPYEQYF. The chain joins TRBV10-3 to TRBJ2-7; a possible D gene is TRBD1 (6 bases). Deletions cut 6 bases from V and 2 bases from J, with 14 bases between. The CDR3 is 14 residues long. From germline, CDR1 is ENHRY and CDR2 SYGVKD.